This TCR beta chain was observed in a study of cytomegalovirus exposure and HLA in healthy donors. Both 60 Vbeta primers and 13 Jbeta primers went into the PCR. Source study methods: Later reanalysis found 80 million or so unique TCR beta chains, about 11 million of them shared. Measured with immunoSEQ multiplex PCR; TCRdb has only the in-frame clones, and not every one. The DNA gave D and trimming, while V, J and clone size come from that table. This table has 140,000 to 150,000 clones, around 10% appearing once. V shed 4 bases and J 5 bases; nucleotides not matched to a gene: 12. This CDR3 comprises 17 residues. CDR1 and CDR2 from the germline V gene are SGDLS and YYNGEE.

The chain combines TRBV9 with TRBJ2-2; 9 positions agree with TRBD2. The source is a man aged 50 to 59 in good health and CMV-seronegative. The specimen sequenced was PBMCs. This CDR3 reads CASSSYRLAGRTGELFF. CDR3 DNA: TGTGCCAGCAGCTCGTACCGTCTAGCGGGAAGGACCGGGGAGCTGTTTTTT. The entire variable domain, with the rest obtained from reference TRBV9 and TRBJ2-2, is as follows: DSGVTQTPKHLITATGQRVTLRCSPRSGDLSVYWYQQSLDQGLQFLIQYYNGEERAKGNILERFSAQQFPDLHSELNLSSLELGDSALYFCASSSYRLAGRTGELFFGEGSRLTVL.